What follows are 2 T cell receptor beta chains derived from one specimen sequenced in a study of T cell responses to AZD1222 COVID-19 vaccine. Libraries were prepared by immunoSEQ multiplex PCR; TCRdb keeps only in-frame clonotypes and omits some of them. The data contain 70,000 to 95,000 clones, about 86% of them seen just once; the ten biggest clones take up around 5.9%. The specimen was peripheral blood, collected 28 days after the second AZD1222 dose. All receptors come from an adult who received the AZD1222 COVID-19 vaccine.

This chain links TRBV19 with TRBJ2-3; perhaps D is TRBD1 or TRBD2 (5 bases each). This CDR3 region has 15 residues. The germline V and J ends were trimmed by 3 bases and 2 bases, with 12 bases remaining between them. Looked up from germline, CDR1 is LNHDA and CDR2 is SQIVND (reference sequence). The chain's CDR3 is CASSIGRDPTDTQYF. Here the CDR3 DNA reads TGTGCCAGTAGTATTGGCAGGGACCCCACAGATACGCAGTATTTT.

This rearrangement joins TRBV12-3 or TRBV12-4 to TRBJ1-1; no firm D call. The V end lost 1 base, the J end lost 0 bases, and 3 bases lay between the germline ends. The CDR3 spans 13 residues. The CDR3 reads CASSLGVNTEAFF. The CDR3 nucleotides are TGTGCCAGCAGTTTAGGCGTGAACACTGAAGCTTTCTTT.